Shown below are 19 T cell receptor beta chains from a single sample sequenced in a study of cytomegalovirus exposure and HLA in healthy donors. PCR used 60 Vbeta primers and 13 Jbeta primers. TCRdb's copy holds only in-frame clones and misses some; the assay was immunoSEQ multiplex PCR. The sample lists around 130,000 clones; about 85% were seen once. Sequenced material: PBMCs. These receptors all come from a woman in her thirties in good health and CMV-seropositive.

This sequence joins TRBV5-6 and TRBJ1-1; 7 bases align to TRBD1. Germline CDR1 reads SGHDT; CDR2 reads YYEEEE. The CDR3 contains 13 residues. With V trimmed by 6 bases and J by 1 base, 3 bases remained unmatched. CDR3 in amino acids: CASKDRPNTEAFF. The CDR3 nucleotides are TGTGCCAGCAAGGACAGGCCGAACACTGAAGCTTTCTTT.

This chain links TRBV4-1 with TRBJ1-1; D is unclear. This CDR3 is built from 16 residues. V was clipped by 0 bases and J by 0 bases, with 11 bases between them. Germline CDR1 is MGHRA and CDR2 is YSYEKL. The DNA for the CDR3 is TGCGCCAGCAGCCAAGAAAGCACGTTCATGAACACTGAAGCTTTCTTT. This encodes CASSQESTFMNTEAFF.

The CDR3 DNA sequence: TGTGCCAGTAGTAGTGGAGGGGTCCACAATGAGCAGTTCTTC. This translates into CASSSGGVHNEQFF. The chain combines TRBV19 with TRBJ2-1, with D perhaps TRBD2 (6 bases). The V gene's germline CDR1 is LNHDA and CDR2 SQIVND (reference sequence). The CDR3 extends over 14 amino acids. V lost 4 bases to trimming and J lost 5 bases, with 12 bases between them.

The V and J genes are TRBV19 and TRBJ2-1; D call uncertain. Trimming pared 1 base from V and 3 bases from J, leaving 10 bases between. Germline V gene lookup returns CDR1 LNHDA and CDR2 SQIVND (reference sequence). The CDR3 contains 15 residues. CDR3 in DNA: TGTGCCAGTAGTATAGGTAACGGGTACTACAATGAGCAGTTCTTC. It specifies CASSIGNGYYNEQFF.

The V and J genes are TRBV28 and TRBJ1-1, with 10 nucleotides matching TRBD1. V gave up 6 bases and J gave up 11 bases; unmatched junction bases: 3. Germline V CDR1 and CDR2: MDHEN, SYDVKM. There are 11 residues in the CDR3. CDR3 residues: CASSLGQGAFF. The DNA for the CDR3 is TGTGCCAGCAGCCTGGGACAGGGGGCTTTCTTT.

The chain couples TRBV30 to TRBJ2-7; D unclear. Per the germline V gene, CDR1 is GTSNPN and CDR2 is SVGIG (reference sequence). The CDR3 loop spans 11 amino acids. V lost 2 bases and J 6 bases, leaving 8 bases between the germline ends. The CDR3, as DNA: TGTGCCTGGAGTAGCACCCGCGAGCAGTACTTC. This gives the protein CAWSSTREQYF.

CDR3 DNA: TGTGCCACCAGCAGAGGCGTCGGTGCGGGGCGGTTGAACACTGAAGCTTTCTTT. This translates into CATSRGVGAGRLNTEAFF. The chain joins TRBV15 to TRBJ1-1; D possibly corresponds to TRBD1 (5 bases). The germline CDR1 and CDR2 sequences are LNHNV and YYDKDF (reference sequence). Trimming removed 1 base from V and 0 bases from J, with 18 bases in between. The CDR3 totals 18 residues. Variable domain in full (rest from reference TRBV15 and TRBJ1-1): DAMVIQNPRYQVTQFGKPVTLSCSQTLNHNVMYWYQQKSSQAPKLLFHYYDKDFNNEADTPDNFQSRRPNTSFCFLDIRSPGLGDTAMYLCATSRGVGAGRLNTEAFFGQGTRLTVV.

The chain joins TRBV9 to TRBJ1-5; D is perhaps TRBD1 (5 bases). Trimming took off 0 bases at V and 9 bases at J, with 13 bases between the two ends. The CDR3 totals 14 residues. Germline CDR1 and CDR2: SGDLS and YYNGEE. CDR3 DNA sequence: TGTGCCAGCAGCGTAGACGACAGTGCTAGGCCCCAGCATTTT. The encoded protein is CASSVDDSARPQHF.

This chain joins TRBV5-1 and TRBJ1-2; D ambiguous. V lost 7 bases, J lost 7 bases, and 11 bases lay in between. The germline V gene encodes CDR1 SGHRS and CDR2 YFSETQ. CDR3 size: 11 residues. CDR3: CASGADAGYTF. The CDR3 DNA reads TGCGCCAGCGGAGCCGACGCTGGCTACACCTTC.

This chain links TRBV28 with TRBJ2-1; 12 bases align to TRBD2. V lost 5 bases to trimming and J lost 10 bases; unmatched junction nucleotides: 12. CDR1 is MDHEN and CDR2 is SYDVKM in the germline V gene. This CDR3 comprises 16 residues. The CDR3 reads CASSTGGLAGLAEQFF. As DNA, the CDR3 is TGTGCCAGCAGTACCGGCGGACTAGCGGGACTGGCAGAGCAGTTCTTC.

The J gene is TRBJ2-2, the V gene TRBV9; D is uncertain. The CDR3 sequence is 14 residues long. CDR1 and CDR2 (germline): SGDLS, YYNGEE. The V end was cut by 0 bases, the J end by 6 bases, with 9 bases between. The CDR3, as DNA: TGTGCCAGCAGCGTAGAGTCGAGCCCCGGGGAGCTGTTTTTT. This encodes CASSVESSPGELFF.

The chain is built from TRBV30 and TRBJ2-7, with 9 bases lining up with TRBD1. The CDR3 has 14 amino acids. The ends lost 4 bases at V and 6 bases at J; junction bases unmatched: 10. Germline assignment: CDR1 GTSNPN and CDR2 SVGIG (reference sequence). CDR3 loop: CAWTWGQGGGEQYF. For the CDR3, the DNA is TGTGCCTGGACCTGGGGACAGGGTGGAGGCGAGCAGTACTTC.

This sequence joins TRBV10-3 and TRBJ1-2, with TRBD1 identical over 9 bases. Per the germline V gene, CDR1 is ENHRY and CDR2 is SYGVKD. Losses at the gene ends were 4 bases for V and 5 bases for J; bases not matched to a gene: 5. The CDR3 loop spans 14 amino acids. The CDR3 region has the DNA TGTGCCATCAGTGTCGGACAGGGGTTATATGGCTACACCTTC. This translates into CAISVGQGLYGYTF.

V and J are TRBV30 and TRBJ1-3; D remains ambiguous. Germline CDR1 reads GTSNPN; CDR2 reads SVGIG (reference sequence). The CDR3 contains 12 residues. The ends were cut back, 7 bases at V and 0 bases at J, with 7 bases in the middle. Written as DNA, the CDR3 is TGTGCCTTTTTGAGCTCTGGAAACACCATATATTTT. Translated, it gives CAFLSSGNTIYF. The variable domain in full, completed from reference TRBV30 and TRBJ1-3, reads SQTIHQWPATLVQPVGSPLSLECTVEGTSNPNLYWYRQAAGRGLQLLFYSVGIGQISSEVPQNLSASRPQDRQFILSSKKLLLSDSGFYLCAFLSSGNTIYFGEGSWLTVV.

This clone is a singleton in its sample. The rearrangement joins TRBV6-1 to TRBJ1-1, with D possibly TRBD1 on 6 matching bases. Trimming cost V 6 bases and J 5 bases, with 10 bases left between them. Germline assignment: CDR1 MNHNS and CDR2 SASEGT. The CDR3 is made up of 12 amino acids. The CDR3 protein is CASRSGVTEAFF. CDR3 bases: TGTGCCAGCAGGTCAGGGGTAACTGAAGCTTTCTTT.

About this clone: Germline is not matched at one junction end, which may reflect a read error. As DNA, the CDR3 is TGTGTCAGTAGTAAGAGGGGGGGACAGGGGCTAAGAAACGGGGAGCTGTTTTTT. This translates into CVSSKRGGQGLRNGELFF. J is TRBJ2-2 and V is TRBV19, with TRBD1 identical over 10 bases. The CDR3 loop spans 18 amino acids. The germline CDR1 and CDR2 sequences are LNHDA and SQIVND (reference sequence).

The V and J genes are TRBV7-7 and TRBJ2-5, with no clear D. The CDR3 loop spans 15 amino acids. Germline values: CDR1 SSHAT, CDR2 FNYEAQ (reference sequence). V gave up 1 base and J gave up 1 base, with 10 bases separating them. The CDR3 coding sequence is TGTGCCAGCAGCTTAGATGGAACAGTCCAAGAGACCCAGTACTTC. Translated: CASSLDGTVQETQYF.

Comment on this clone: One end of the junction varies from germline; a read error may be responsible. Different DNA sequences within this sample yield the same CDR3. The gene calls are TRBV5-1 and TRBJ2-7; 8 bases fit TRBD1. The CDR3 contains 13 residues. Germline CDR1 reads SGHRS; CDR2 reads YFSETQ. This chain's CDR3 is CASSYDRGYEQYF. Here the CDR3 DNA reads TGCGCCAGCAGCTATGACAGGGGCTACGAACAGTACTTC.

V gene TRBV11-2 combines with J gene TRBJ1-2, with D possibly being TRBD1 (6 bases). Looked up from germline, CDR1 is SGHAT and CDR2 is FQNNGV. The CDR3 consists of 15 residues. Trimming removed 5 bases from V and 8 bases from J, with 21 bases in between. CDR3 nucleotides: TGTGCCAGCAGCCCCTCCCCCGCAGGGGAGTACGGCTACACCTTC. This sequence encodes CASSPSPAGEYGYTF.